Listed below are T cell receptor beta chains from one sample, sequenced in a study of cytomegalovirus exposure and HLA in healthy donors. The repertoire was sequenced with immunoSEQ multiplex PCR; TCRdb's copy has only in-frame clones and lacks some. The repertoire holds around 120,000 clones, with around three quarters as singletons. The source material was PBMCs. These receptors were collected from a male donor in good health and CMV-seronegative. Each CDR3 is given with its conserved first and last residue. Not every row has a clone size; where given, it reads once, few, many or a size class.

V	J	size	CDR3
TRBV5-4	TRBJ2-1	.	CASSLAGTLSNEQFF
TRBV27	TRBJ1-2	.	CASSFGDRVLGGYTF
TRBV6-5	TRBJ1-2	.	CASSYSGYGYTF
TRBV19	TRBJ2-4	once	CATEQGTKNIQYF
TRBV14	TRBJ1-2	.	CASSPGRNYGYTF
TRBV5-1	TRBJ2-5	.	CASSLNGGPETQYF
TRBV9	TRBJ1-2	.	CASSSYRGGYGYTF
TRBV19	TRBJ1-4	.	CATTRTSVNEKLFF
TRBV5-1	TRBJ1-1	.	CASSLQRVNTEAFF
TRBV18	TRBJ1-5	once	CASSPPSEGGQPQHF
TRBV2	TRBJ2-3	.	CASSWDPAGGRKDTQYF
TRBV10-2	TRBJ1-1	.	CASSRNTEAFF
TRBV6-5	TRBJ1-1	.	CASSYFRENTEAFF
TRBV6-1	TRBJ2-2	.	CASSAPRRRPNTGELFF
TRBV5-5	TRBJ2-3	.	CASSLRGLAGEGADTQYF
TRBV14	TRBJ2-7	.	CASSQVGQGWQQYF
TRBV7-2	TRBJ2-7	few	CASSEGLAGARYEQYF
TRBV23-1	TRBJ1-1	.	CALTGRGRDTEAFF
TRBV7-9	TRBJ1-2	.	CSSSFGQANYGYTF
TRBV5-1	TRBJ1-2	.	CASSSVGQGDGYTF
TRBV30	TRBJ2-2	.	CAWTPGTGLFF
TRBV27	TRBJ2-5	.	CASSPTSVETQYF
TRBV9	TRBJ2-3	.	CASSGSSGEYTDTQYF
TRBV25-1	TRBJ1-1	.	CASSTLYNTEAFF
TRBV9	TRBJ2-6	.	CASNHAPLSGANGLTF
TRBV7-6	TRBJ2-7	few	CASSLGRDSTYEQYF
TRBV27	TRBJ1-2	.	CASSRDRRRGYTF
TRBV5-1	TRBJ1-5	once	CASSLAGLGNQPQHF
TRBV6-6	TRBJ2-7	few	CASSYNRAPYEQYF
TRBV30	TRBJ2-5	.	CAWSVLDFQETQYF
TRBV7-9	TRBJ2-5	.	CASSFTGTVIETQYF
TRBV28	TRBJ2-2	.	CATSRGTGELFF
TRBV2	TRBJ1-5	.	CASSEYGRSQPQHF
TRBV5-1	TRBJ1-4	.	CASTPGGFATNEKLFF
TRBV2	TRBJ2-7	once	CASRPPGLAGPSYEQYF
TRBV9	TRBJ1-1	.	CASSVAGGDTEAFF
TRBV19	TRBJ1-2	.	CASNTVSYGYTF
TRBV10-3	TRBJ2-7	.	CAIAFRLAEAYEQYF
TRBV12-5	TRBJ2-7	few	CASGLRESYEQYF
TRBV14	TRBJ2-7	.	CASSRTDRLAYEQYF
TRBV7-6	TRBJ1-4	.	CASSSRQGKDEKLFF
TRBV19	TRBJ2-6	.	CASSIGGVGANVLTF
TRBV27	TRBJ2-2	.	CASRKGLAGGRVGELFF
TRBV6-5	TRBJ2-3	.	CASSSPPGRGTDTQYF
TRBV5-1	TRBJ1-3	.	CASSTGTAGNTIYF
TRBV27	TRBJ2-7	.	CASSESETGGYEQYF